A single sample is the source of the 3 T cell receptor beta chains below, sequenced in a study of PD-L1 blockade in urothelial cancer. Stated time point: pretreatment peripheral blood. This table comes from immunoSEQ multiplex PCR, and its TCRdb copy is limited to in-frame clones, with some not included. The table has almost 50,000 clones, under 90% seen once. This specimen consisted of PBMCs, obtained around atezolizumab (anti-PD-L1) treatment. The origin of the receptors is a man aged 70 or older with urothelial cancer.

V usage is TRBV5-1 and J usage is TRBJ1-2, with 7 bases matching TRBD1. Germline trimming cut 5 bases from V and 7 bases from J; bases unmatched to any gene: 14. Germline loops: CDR1 SGHRS, CDR2 YFSETQ. The CDR3 sequence is 15 residues long. CDR3 protein: CASREGAPSDPGYTF. The CDR3 nucleotides read TGCGCCAGCAGAGAGGGGGCGCCGTCGGACCCTGGCTACACCTTC.

The chain joins TRBV2 to TRBJ1-5, with D possibly matching TRBD1 (6 bases). V lost 6 bases, J lost 6 bases, and 15 bases lay in between. The germline gives CDR1 SNHLY, CDR2 FYNNEI. CDR3 length: 14 amino acids. The CDR3 sequence: CASSSGQYPQPQHF. The CDR3 bases are TGTGCCAGCAGCTCTGGACAGTACCCTCAGCCCCAGCATTTT.

CDR3 loop: CASSFPAGGSQETQYF. The CDR3 nucleotides read TGTGCCAGCAGCTTCCCAGCGGGAGGTTCCCAAGAGACCCAGTACTTC. The chain uses TRBV7-2 and TRBJ2-5, with 9 bases aligning to TRBD2. The CDR3 extends over 16 amino acids. V shed 3 bases and J 1 base; nucleotides not matched to a gene: 6. Germline loops: CDR1 SGHTA, CDR2 FQGNSA. Full variable domain (outside the CDR3, taken from reference TRBV7-2 and TRBJ2-5): GAGVSQSPSNKVTEKGKDVELRCDPISGHTALYWYRQSLGQGLEFLIYFQGNSAPDKSGLPSDRFSAERTGGSVSTLTIQRTQQEDSAVYLCASSFPAGGSQETQYFGPGTRLLVL.